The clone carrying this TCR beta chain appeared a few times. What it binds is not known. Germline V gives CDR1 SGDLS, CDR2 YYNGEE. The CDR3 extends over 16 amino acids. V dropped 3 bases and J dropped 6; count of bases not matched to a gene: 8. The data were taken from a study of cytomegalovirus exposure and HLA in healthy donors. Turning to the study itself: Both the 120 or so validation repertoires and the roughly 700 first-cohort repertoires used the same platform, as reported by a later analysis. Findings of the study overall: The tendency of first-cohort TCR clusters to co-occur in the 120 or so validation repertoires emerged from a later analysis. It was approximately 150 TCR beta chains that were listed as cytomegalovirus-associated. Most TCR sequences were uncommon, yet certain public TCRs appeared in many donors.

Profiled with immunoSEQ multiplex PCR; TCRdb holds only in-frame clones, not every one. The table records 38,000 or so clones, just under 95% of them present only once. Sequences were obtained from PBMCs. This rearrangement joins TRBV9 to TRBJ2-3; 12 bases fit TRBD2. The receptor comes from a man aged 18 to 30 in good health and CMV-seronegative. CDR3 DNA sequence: TGTGCCAGCAGCGCGACGACTAGCGGGAGTCGTGATACGCAGTATTTT. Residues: CASSATTSGSRDTQYF.